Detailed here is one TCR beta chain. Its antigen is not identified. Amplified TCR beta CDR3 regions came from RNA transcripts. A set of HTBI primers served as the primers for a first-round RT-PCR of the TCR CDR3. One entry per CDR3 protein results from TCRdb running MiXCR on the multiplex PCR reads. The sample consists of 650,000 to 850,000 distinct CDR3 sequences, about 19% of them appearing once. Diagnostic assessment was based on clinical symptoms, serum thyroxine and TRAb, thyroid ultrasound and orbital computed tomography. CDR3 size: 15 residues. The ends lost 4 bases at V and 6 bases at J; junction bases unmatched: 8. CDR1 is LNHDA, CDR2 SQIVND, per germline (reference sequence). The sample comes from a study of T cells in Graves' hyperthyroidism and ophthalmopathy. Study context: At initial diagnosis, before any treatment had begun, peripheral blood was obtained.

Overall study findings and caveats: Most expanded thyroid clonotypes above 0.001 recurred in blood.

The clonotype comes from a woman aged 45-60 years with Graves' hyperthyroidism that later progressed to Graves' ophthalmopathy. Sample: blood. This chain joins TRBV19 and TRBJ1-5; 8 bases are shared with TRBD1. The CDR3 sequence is CASSKQTGVGQPQHF. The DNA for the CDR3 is TGTGCCAGTAGTAAACAGACAGGGGTCGGTCAGCCCCAGCATTTT.